This T cell receptor beta chain was documented in a study of control samples from healthy donors and cancer patients. Using immunoSEQ multiplex PCR, the repertoire was profiled, and TCRdb retains in-frame clones only, with some absent. The profile shows tens of thousands of clones, about 88% of them singletons. CDR1 is MNHEY, CDR2 SVGAGI, per germline. The CDR3 is 14 amino acids. V gave up 4 bases and J gave up 7 bases, with 11 bases separating them. The sequence was collected from a woman between 50 and 59 years old in good health. The chain employs TRBV6-5 and TRBJ1-6, with a tentative D call TRBD1 (6 bases). What was sequenced was blood. The CDR3 DNA is TGTGCCAGCAGTTTAGGGGGTTTAAATTCACCCCTCCACTTT. Its translation: CASSLGGLNSPLHF.